The text below deals with one TCR beta chain. Its specificity is unknown. V gave up 5 bases and J gave up 12 bases, with 17 bases separating them. The germline V gene encodes CDR1 SQVTM and CDR2 ANQGSEA. This CDR3 contains 13 residues. This sample is drawn from a study of cytotoxic CD8 clonotypes in ibrutinib-treated CLL. Study context: Samples averaged approximately 260,000 productive templates and some 96,000 productive rearrangements.

Targeted sequencing depth ranged from 1 in 200,000 to 1 in 1 million T cells. Method: immunoSEQ multiplex PCR; TCRdb's copy keeps in-frame clones and lacks some. The repertoire holds over 100,000 clones, with 58% as singletons. Whole-study findings and limits: Clonotypes that were public were uncommon, and they contracted or stayed stable on treatment.

The sample in question was PBMCs, obtained after 24 months of ibrutinib treatment. The V gene is TRBV29-1, the J gene TRBJ1-6; unclear D gene. The clonotype was recovered from a human donor with chronic lymphocytic leukemia. The DNA of the CDR3 is TGCAGCGTTAGCGTGGAGGCCCGCGGACCCCTCCACTTT. This gives the protein CSVSVEARGPLHF.